This T cell receptor beta chain stems from a study of OX40 agonist ivuxolimab in advanced cancers. For the study at large: Ivuxolimab was administered intravenously to patients at 0.01 to 10 mg/kg every 2 weeks. Those enrolled were less than 85% male, with a mean age of about 66 years and ages from about 20 to 79. General study points: CD8+ T cells (on average) carried more expanded clones than CD4+ T cells.

Deletions cut 4 bases from V and 3 bases from J, with 12 bases between. Germline CDR1 MGHRA, CDR2 YSYEKL. The CDR3 has 14 residues. The table came from immunoSEQ multiplex PCR; TCRdb's copy has only in-frame clones and leaves some out. Of 60,000 to 100,000 clones in the sample, approximately 80% were seen once. Turning to this clone: Its antigen is not known.

The receptor's source is an adult with an advanced solid tumor such as melanoma, head and neck, liver or kidney cancer. The chain combines TRBV4-1 with TRBJ2-5, with D perhaps TRBD1 or TRBD2 (5 bases each). Source: CD4+ or CD8+ T cells sorted from blood, taken in a trial of the OX40 agonist ivuxolimab. CDR3 bases: TGCGCCAGCAGCCCGGGACCCGTGAAAGAGACCCAGTACTTC. Translation: CASSPGPVKETQYF.